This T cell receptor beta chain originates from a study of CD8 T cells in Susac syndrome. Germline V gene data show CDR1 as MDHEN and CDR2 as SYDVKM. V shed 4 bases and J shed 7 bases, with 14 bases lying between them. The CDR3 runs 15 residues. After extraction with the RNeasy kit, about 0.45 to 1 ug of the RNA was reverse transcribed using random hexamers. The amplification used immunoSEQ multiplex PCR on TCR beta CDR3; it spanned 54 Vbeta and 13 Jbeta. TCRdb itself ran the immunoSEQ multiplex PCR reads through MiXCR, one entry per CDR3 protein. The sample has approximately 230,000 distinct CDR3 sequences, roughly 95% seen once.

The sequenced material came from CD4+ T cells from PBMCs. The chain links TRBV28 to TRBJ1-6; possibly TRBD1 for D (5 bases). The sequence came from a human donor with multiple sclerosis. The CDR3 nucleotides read TGTGCCAGCAGTTCTCGCGGTCAGGGCAATTCACCCCTCCACTTT. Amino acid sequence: CASSSRGQGNSPLHF.